The following is a T cell receptor beta chain sequence with its context. This CDR3 region has 17 residues. Germline assignment: CDR1 MGHRA and CDR2 YSYEKL. V was clipped by 3 bases and J by 1 base, with 15 bases between them. Some clones are missing from TCRdb's copy, which holds only in-frame ones; the method was immunoSEQ multiplex PCR. The sample has around 140,000 clones; about 89% are singletons. This entry comes from a study of blood T cell repertoires in COVID-19. Whole-study context: PBMCs, B-cell-depleted T cells, or T cells provided the cDNA or gDNA that made up the material.

Material: PBMCs or T cells enriched from blood (not recorded which). The sequence was collected from a man between 60 and 70 years old who had recovered from COVID-19. V is TRBV4-1 and J is TRBJ2-2; tentatively, D is TRBD1 (6 bases). The CDR3 DNA sequence: TGCGCCAGCAGCCACTCCAGGGGCAGGTTGAACACCGGGGAGCTGTTTTTT. Translation gives CASSHSRGRLNTGELFF.